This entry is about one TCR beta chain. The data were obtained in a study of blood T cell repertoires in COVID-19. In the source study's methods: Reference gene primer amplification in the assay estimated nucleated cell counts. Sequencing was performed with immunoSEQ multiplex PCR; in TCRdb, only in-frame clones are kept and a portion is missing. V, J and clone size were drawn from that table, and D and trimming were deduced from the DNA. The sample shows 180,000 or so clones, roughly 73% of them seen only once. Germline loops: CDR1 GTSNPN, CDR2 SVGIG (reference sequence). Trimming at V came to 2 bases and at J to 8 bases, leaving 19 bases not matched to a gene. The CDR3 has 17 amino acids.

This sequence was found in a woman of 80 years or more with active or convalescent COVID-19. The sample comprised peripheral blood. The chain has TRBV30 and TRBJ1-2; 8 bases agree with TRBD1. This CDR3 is CAWSPRGGTGAFRGYTF. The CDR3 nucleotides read TGTGCCTGGAGTCCTCGGGGAGGGACAGGCGCCTTCCGGGGCTACACCTTC.